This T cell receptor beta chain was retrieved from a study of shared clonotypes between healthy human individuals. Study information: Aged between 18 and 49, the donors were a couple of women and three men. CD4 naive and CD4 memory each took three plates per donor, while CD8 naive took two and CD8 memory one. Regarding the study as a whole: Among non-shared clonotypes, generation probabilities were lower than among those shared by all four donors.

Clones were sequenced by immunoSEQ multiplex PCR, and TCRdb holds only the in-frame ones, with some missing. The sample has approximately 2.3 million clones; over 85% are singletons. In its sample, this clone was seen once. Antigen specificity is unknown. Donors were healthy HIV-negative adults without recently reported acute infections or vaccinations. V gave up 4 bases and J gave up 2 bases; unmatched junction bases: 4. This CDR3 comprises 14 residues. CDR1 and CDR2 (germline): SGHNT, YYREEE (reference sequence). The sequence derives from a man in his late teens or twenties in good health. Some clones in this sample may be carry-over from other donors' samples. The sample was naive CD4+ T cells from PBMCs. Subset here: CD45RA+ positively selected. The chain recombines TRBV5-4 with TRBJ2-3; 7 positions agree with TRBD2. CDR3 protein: CASSRGVITDTQYF. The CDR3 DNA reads TGTGCCAGCAGCCGGGGGGTAATCACAGATACGCAGTATTTT.